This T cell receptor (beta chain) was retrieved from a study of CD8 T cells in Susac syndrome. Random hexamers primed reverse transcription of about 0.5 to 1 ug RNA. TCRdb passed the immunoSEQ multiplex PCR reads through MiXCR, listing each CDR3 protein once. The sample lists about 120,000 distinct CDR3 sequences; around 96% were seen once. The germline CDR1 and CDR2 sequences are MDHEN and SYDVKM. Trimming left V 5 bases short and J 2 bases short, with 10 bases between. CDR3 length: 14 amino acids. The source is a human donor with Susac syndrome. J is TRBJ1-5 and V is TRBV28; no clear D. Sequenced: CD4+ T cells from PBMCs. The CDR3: CASSSDGGNQPQHF. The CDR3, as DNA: TGTGCCAGCAGTAGTGACGGGGGCAATCAGCCCCAGCATTTT.